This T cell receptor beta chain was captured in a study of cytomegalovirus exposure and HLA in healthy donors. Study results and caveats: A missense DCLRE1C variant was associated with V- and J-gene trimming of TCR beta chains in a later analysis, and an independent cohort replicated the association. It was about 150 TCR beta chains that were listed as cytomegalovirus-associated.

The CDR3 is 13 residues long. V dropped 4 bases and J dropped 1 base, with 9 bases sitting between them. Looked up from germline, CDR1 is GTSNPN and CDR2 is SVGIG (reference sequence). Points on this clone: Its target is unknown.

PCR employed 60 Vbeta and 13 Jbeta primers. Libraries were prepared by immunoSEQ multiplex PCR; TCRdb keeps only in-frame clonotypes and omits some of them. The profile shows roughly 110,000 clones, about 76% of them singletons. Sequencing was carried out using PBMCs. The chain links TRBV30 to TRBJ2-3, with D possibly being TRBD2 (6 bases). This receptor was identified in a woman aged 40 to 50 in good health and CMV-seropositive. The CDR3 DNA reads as TGTGCCTGGACTGGGACTGGCACAGATACGCAGTATTTT. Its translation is CAWTGTGTDTQYF.